The 27 T cell receptor beta chains presented below share a single source sample, sequenced in a study of cytomegalovirus exposure and HLA in healthy donors. PCR was performed using 60 Vbeta and 13 Jbeta primers. The method was immunoSEQ multiplex PCR; TCRdb's version includes in-frame clones alone and lacks a portion of them. The sample contains tens of thousands of clones, about 78% of which appear only once. The sample was PBMCs. All receptors derive from a woman aged 40 to 50 in good health and CMV-seropositive.

This chain uses TRBV4-2 with TRBJ1-1; 8 bases agree with TRBD1. The V gene's germline CDR1 is LGHNA and CDR2 YNFKEQ. The V segment lost 2 bases and the J segment 5 bases; nucleotides outside the gene matches: 10. This CDR3 is built from 16 residues. CDR3 sequence (DNA): TGTGCCAGCAGCCAAACTTCGGACAGGGCAGGGACTGAAGCTTTCTTT. Its translation is CASSQTSDRAGTEAFF.

This chain connects TRBV30 to TRBJ1-1; 7 positions match TRBD1. The CDR3 totals 19 residues. Germline V gene data show CDR1 as GTSNPN and CDR2 as SVGIG (reference sequence). The V segment lost 2 bases and the J segment 0 bases; nucleotides outside the gene matches: 18. The CDR3 spells CAWSLHTGAPLGLNTEAFF. CDR3 in DNA: TGTGCCTGGAGTTTACATACAGGGGCTCCTTTAGGGTTGAACACTGAAGCTTTCTTT.

The CDR3 DNA sequence: TGTGCCAGCAGTAATGTACAGGGTGTGGACATTCAGTACTTC. It specifies CASSNVQGVDIQYF. The chain carries TRBV28 and TRBJ2-4, with D possibly matching TRBD1 (6 bases). The CDR3 runs 14 residues. Trimming removed 5 bases from V and 8 bases from J, with 16 bases in between. In germline, CDR1 is MDHEN, CDR2 SYDVKM.

The V gene is TRBV6-1, the J gene TRBJ2-1; D is uncertain. This CDR3 spans 13 amino acids. The germline V gene encodes CDR1 MNHNS and CDR2 SASEGT. Trimming cost V 1 base and J 2 bases, with 3 bases left between them. The CDR3 DNA sequence: TGTGCCAGCAGTGAAGACACCTACAATGAGCAGTTCTTC. Protein sequence: CASSEDTYNEQFF.

The chain combines TRBV19 with TRBJ1-1; the match to TRBD1 covers 7 bases. The junction had 10 bases not matched to a gene; V was cut back by 8 bases and J by 1 base. The CDR3 has 15 residues. Per germline, CDR1 LNHDA and CDR2 SQIVND (reference sequence). The CDR3 DNA follows: TGTGCCAGTGCCTTGACAGGGTTTGGGAACACTGAAGCTTTCTTT. It is translated as CASALTGFGNTEAFF.

J is TRBJ1-3 and V is TRBV5-5, with TRBD1 as a possible D gene (5 bases). The CDR3 sequence is 15 residues long. CDR1 is SGHKS and CDR2 is YYEKEE in the germline V gene (reference sequence). V gave up 3 bases and J gave up 3 bases, with 13 bases separating them. This chain's CDR3 is CASSSEGLYGNTIYF. CDR3 coding DNA: TGTGCCAGCAGCTCGGAGGGGTTATATGGAAACACCATATATTTT.

This chain joins TRBV5-4 and TRBJ2-1, with 7 nucleotides matching TRBD1. Germline-derived CDR1 and CDR2 are SGHNT and YYREEE (reference sequence). The CDR3 extends over 14 amino acids. V gave up 4 bases and J gave up 8 bases; unmatched junction bases: 9. The CDR3 sequence: CASSLRQGPHEQFF. The CDR3 DNA sequence: TGTGCCAGCAGCCTCCGACAGGGCCCGCATGAGCAGTTCTTC.

This clone was seen only a few times. V and J are TRBV7-2 and TRBJ1-5; D not certain. The V and J ends lost 3 bases and 3 bases respectively, with 12 bases between them. CDR1 and CDR2 (germline): SGHTA, FQGNSA. The CDR3 is 15 amino acids. The DNA for the CDR3 is TGTGCCAGCAGCTTGACCGGCGGGATCAATCAGCCCCAGCATTTT. Its translation is CASSLTGGINQPQHF.

The chain is built from TRBV5-5 and TRBJ2-3; a weak D match, TRBD2 (6 bases). Per the germline V gene, CDR1 is SGHKS and CDR2 is YYEKEE (reference sequence). Trimming took off 4 bases at V and 2 bases at J, with 8 bases between the two ends. This CDR3 has 13 residues. This chain's CDR3 is CASSRELTDTQYF. In nucleotides, the CDR3 is TGTGCCAGCAGCCGGGAGCTCACAGATACGCAGTATTTT. Complete variable domain (other parts from reference TRBV5-5 and TRBJ2-3): DAGVTQSPTHLIKTRGQQVTLRCSPISGHKSVSWYQQVLGQGPQFIFQYYEKEERGRGNFPDRFSARQFPNYSSELNVNALLLGDSALYLCASSRELTDTQYFGPGTRLTVL.

This clone was counted only a few times. Within the sample, other DNA sequences also encode this same CDR3. The chain carries TRBV4-1 and TRBJ1-3; maybe TRBD1 (5 bases). CDR1 and CDR2 from the germline V gene are MGHRA and YSYEKL. The CDR3 sequence is 15 residues long. The germline V and J ends were trimmed by 0 bases and 7 bases, with 13 bases remaining between them. The CDR3 DNA sequence: TGCGCCAGCAGCCAAGACGGGCAGGGTGCGAACACCATATATTTT. It is translated as CASSQDGQGANTIYF.

The V and J genes are TRBV4-1 and TRBJ2-2; TRBD1 might be the D (9 bases). Germline CDR1 is MGHRA and CDR2 is YSYEKL. V lost 0 bases, J lost 6 bases, and 20 bases lay in between. This CDR3 is built from 18 residues. The CDR3 DNA follows: TGCGCCAGCAGCCAAGACGGGGGGGACAGGGCGCGTTCCGGGGAGCTGTTTTTT. Its protein product is CASSQDGGDRARSGELFF.

CDR3 sequence (DNA): TGCGCCAGCAGCTTGTGGAGGAGCTCCTACGAGCAGTACTTC. Its protein is CASSLWRSSYEQYF. V usage is TRBV5-1 and J usage is TRBJ2-7; tentative D call: TRBD2 (5 bases). CDR3 length: 14 residues. CDR1 is SGHRS and CDR2 is YFSETQ in the germline V gene. V was trimmed by 1 base and J by 0 bases, leaving 8 bases between them.

This clone has a single count. V is TRBV10-3 and J is TRBJ2-7; TRBD1 matches 9 bases. Germline lookup yields CDR1 ENHRY and CDR2 SYGVKD. The V gene end was trimmed by 7 bases and the J gene end by 4 bases; junction bases not matched to a gene: 11. The CDR3 is 15 amino acids. CDR3 amino acids: CAITPRTGDFYEQYF. Written as DNA, the CDR3 is TGTGCCATCACCCCCCGGACAGGGGATTTTTACGAGCAGTACTTC.

In this sample, this clone turned up once. The gene calls are TRBV20-1 and TRBJ2-5; D is unclear. This CDR3 region has 11 residues. Trimming took 5 bases from V and 4 from J, leaving 8 bases between them. Germline V CDR1 and CDR2: DFQATT, SNEGSKA (reference sequence). Here the CDR3 DNA reads TGCAGTGCTGGTAGTGGAGAGACCCAGTACTTC. Residues: CSAGSGETQYF.

This chain uses TRBV19 with TRBJ1-1; TRBD1 aligns across 9 bases. This CDR3 has 16 amino acids. Per the germline V gene, CDR1 is LNHDA and CDR2 is SQIVND (reference sequence). J was trimmed by 1 base and V by 5 bases; bases with no gene match: 8. The CDR3 DNA is TGTGCCAGTAGTGCCGGGACAGGGTATGGGAACACTGAAGCTTTCTTT. Its translation is CASSAGTGYGNTEAFF.

This clone appeared a few times. The V and J genes are TRBV9 and TRBJ2-2; weak D call: TRBD1 (8 bases). Trimming shortened V by 3 bases and J by 1 base, and 13 bases separated the two germline ends. The germline V gene encodes CDR1 SGDLS and CDR2 YYNGEE. CDR3 size: 16 residues. As DNA, the CDR3 is TGTGCCAGCAGCGACGGGGGGACAGGGAACACCGGGGAGCTGTTTTTT. It specifies CASSDGGTGNTGELFF.

The rearrangement uses TRBV27 and TRBJ1-1, with 7 bases fitting TRBD1. The V segment lost 2 bases and the J segment 6 bases; nucleotides outside the gene matches: 3. In germline, CDR1 is MNHEY, CDR2 SMNVEV (reference sequence). This CDR3 has 13 residues. CDR3 sequence reads: CASSLQGVPEAFF. DNA of the CDR3: TGTGCCAGCAGTTTACAGGGGGTCCCTGAAGCTTTCTTT.

This clone was detected only a few times. The J gene is TRBJ2-5, the V gene TRBV5-1; TRBD1 matches at 11 bases. With V trimmed by 1 base and J by 4 bases, 9 bases remained unmatched. From germline, CDR1 is SGHRS and CDR2 YFSETQ. This CDR3 region has 17 residues. The CDR3 is CASSLWIVGTGGETQYF. The CDR3 coding sequence is TGCGCCAGCAGCTTGTGGATTGTCGGGACAGGGGGAGAGACCCAGTACTTC.

The CDR3 spells CASSPGTSVRYNEQFF. In DNA, the CDR3 is TGTGCCAGCAGCCCCGGGACTAGCGTTCGCTACAATGAGCAGTTCTTC. This chain links TRBV6-4 with TRBJ2-1; 10 bases are shared with TRBD2. The CDR3 consists of 16 residues. V shed 6 bases and J 3 bases; nucleotides not matched to a gene: 8. CDR1 MRHNA and CDR2 SNTAGT come from the germline V gene.

V gene TRBV5-1 combines with J gene TRBJ1-1; perhaps TRBD1 as D (5 bases). Germline values: CDR1 SGHRS, CDR2 YFSETQ. The length of the CDR3 is 14 residues. With 5 bases removed from V and 8 bases from J, the gap between germline ends came to 19 bases. The CDR3 nucleotides are TGCGCCAGCAGTCCTTTAGGTCGGGGGTCCGAAGCTTTCTTT. It yields the protein CASSPLGRGSEAFF.

The chain links TRBV7-2 to TRBJ1-2; D is possibly TRBD1 (5 bases). Germline assignment: CDR1 SGHTA and CDR2 FQGNSA. V was trimmed by 1 base and J by 4 bases, leaving 13 bases between them. There are 15 residues in the CDR3. CDR3 amino acids: CASSLVGADSYGYTF. The CDR3 region has the DNA TGTGCCAGCAGCTTAGTAGGGGCCGATAGCTATGGCTACACCTTC.

This clone was observed a handful of times. The rearrangement uses TRBV7-8 and TRBJ1-5; no clear D. This CDR3 region has 15 residues. Deletions cut 2 bases from V and 7 bases from J, with 15 bases between. The germline CDR1 and CDR2 sequences are SGHVS and FQNEAQ. The chain's CDR3 is CASSLRRQVGQPQHF. For the CDR3, the DNA is TGTGCCAGCAGCTTAAGAAGGCAGGTCGGCCAGCCCCAGCATTTT.

CDR3: CASRAGGGQETQYF. The CDR3 DNA reads TGTGCCAGCAGGGCCGGGGGGGGGCAAGAGACCCAGTACTTC. The chain joins TRBV5-4 to TRBJ2-5; 8 positions agree with TRBD2. The CDR3 extends over 14 amino acids. Germline values: CDR1 SGHNT, CDR2 YYREEE (reference sequence). Unmatched junction bases numbered 5, after V lost 5 bases and J lost 2 bases. The full variable domain, in which reference TRBV5-4 and TRBJ2-5 provide the parts outside the CDR3, is ETGVTQSPTHLIKTRGQQVTLRCSSQSGHNTVSWYQQALGQGPQFIFQYYREEENGRGNFPPRFSGLQFPNYSSELNVNALELDDSALYLCASRAGGGQETQYFGPGTRLLVL.

J is TRBJ1-1 and V is TRBV5-1, with 7 bases that match TRBD1. V was clipped by 5 bases and J by 4 bases; unmatched bases: 11. There are 15 residues in the CDR3. Looked up from germline, CDR1 is SGHRS and CDR2 is YFSETQ. The CDR3 protein is CASSPTNRGATEAFF. CDR3 DNA sequence: TGCGCCAGCAGTCCAACCAACAGGGGCGCCACTGAAGCTTTCTTT.

The CDR3 DNA reads as TGTGCCAGCAGCCAAGATTGGGGGGGAACAGATACGCAGTATTTT. It specifies CASSQDWGGTDTQYF. This sequence joins TRBV14 and TRBJ2-3, with 7 bases that match TRBD2. The CDR3 contains 15 residues. V shed 0 bases and J 3 bases; nucleotides not matched to a gene: 3. Per the germline V gene, CDR1 is SGHDN and CDR2 is FVKESK.

The chain employs TRBV19 and TRBJ1-4; 9 positions agree with TRBD1. CDR1 and CDR2 from the germline V gene are LNHDA and SQIVND (reference sequence). V lost 5 bases and J lost 10; bases outside the gene matches: 11. CDR3 length equals 15 residues. The CDR3 region is CASSPPGTGQGKLFF. DNA of the CDR3: TGTGCCAGTAGTCCCCCCGGGACAGGGCAAGGAAAACTGTTTTTT. The full variable domain, with the rest looked up from reference TRBV19 and TRBJ1-4, is DGGITQSPKYLFRKEGQNVTLSCEQNLNHDAMYWYRQDPGQGLRLIYYSQIVNDFQKGDIAEGYSVSREKKESFPLTVTSAQKNPTAFYLCASSPPGTGQGKLFFGSGTQLSVL.

This rearrangement joins TRBV5-1 to TRBJ2-7; 8 nucleotides line up with TRBD2. Germline-derived CDR1 and CDR2 are SGHRS and YFSETQ. This CDR3 contains 15 residues. V shed 0 bases and J 3 bases; nucleotides not matched to a gene: 5. Here the CDR3 DNA reads TGCGCCAGCAGCTTGGTTAGCGGGGATCTCTACGAGCAGTACTTC. Translated, it gives CASSLVSGDLYEQYF.